The entry below gives a single T cell receptor beta chain sequence along with its context. Its ends do not fully match the called genes, so a read error is possible. The entry originates in a study of tumor and adjacent non-tumor tissue in lung cancer. RNA was extracted from bulk tissue without any cell sorting. TCRbeta libraries were built with three rounds of nested PCR, modified from ARM-PCR. TCRdb re-called the multiplex PCR reads through MiXCR, storing one row per CDR3 protein. The sample consists of more than 90,000 distinct CDR3 sequences, about 70% of them appearing once. The CDR3 is made up of 15 amino acids. Germline V CDR1 and CDR2: MGHRA, YSYEKL.

The sequenced sample consisted of lung tumor tissue. The clonotype comes from a man between 60 and 70 years old with non-small cell lung cancer. The gene calls are TRBV4-1 and TRBJ2-7; 9 nucleotides align to TRBD1. Here the CDR3 reads CGSSRAPTGGYEQYF. The DNA of the CDR3 is TGCGGCAGCAGCCGAGCTCCGACAGGGGGTTACGAGCAGTACTTC.